The clone carrying this T cell receptor (beta chain) was picked up a small number of times. The sample belongs to a study of blood T cell repertoires in COVID-19. The wider study: Some COVID-19 samples were acute and others convalescent; all came from the United States, Italy and Spain. T cells, B-cell-depleted T cells, or PBMCs provided the cDNA or gDNA that served as material.

V was clipped by 5 bases and J by 6 bases, with 13 bases between them. Germline V gene sequence: CDR1 SEHNR, CDR2 FQNEAQ (reference sequence). CDR3 length equals 13 residues. Authors' processing steps: Amplified reference gene primers provided the basis for estimating nucleated cell counts. Here immunoSEQ multiplex PCR was the method, and the copy in TCRdb shows in-frame clones only, minus some. Clone size and V and J calls were adopted from that table, with D and trimming inferred from the DNA. The table includes about 210,000 clones, more than 75% detected once. Seattle-derived patients entered the study during active infection and were followed longitudinally.

The chain combines TRBV7-9 with TRBJ1-2; D is ambiguous. The clonotype originates from a woman aged 55-70 years with COVID-19, enrolled during active disease. Sequencing input: peripheral blood. The CDR3 DNA reads TGTGCCAGCAGCCCGCCTCGATCGGATGGCTACACCTTC. This codes for CASSPPRSDGYTF.